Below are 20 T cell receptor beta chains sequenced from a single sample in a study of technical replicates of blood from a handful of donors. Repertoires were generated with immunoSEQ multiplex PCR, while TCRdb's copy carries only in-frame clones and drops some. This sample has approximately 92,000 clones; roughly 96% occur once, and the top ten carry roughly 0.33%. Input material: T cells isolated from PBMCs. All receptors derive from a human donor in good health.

The CDR3 nucleotides read TGCGCCAGCAGCTGGACAGAAAATCCCCAAGAGACCCAGTACTTC. It encodes CASSWTENPQETQYF. This chain uses TRBV5-1 with TRBJ2-5, with a weak D call TRBD1 (6 bases). Trimming pared 3 bases from V and 1 base from J, leaving 13 bases between. The CDR3 covers 15 residues. Germline V gives CDR1 SGHRS, CDR2 YFSETQ.

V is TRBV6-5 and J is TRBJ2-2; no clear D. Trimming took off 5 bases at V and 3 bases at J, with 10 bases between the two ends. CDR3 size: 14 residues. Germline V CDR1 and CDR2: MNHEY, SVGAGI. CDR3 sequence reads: CASSNQRDTGELFF. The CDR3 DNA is TGTGCCAGCAGTAATCAACGGGACACCGGGGAGCTGTTTTTT.

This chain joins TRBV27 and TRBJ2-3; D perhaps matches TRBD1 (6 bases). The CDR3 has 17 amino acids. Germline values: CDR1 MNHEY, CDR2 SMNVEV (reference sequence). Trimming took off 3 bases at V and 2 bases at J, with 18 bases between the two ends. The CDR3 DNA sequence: TGTGCCAGCAGTTTCTCTTCAGGGGACACCGTCACAGATACGCAGTATTTT. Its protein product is CASSFSSGDTVTDTQYF.

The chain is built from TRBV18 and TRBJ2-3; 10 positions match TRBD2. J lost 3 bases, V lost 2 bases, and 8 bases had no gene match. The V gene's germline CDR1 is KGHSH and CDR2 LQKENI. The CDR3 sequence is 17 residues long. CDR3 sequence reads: CASSPSIAGGRTDTQYF. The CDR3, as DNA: TGTGCCAGCTCACCATCGATAGCGGGAGGAAGAACAGATACGCAGTATTTT.

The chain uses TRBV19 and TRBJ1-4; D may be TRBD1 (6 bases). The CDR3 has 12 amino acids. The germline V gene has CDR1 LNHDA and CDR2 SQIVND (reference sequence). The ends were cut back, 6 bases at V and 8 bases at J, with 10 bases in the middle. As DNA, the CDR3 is TGTGCCAGTAGACAGGGTTGGGAAAAACTGTTTTTT. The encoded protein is CASRQGWEKLFF. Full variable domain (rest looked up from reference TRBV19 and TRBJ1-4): DGGITQSPKYLFRKEGQNVTLSCEQNLNHDAMYWYRQDPGQGLRLIYYSQIVNDFQKGDIAEGYSVSREKKESFPLTVTSAQKNPTAFYLCASRQGWEKLFFGSGTQLSVL.

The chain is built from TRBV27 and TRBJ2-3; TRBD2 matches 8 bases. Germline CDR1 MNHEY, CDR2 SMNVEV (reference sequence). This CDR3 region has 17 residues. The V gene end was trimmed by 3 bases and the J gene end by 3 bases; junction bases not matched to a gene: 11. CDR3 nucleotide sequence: TGTGCCAGCAGTTTCATATTTAGCGGGATTCGGACAGATACGCAGTATTTT. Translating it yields CASSFIFSGIRTDTQYF.

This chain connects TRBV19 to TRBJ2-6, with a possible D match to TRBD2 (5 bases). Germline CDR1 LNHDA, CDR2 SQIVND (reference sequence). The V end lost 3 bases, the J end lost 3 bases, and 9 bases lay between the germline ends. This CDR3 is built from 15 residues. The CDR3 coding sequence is TGTGCCAGTAGTATTAGAGGGAATGGGGCCAACGTCCTGACTTTC. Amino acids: CASSIRGNGANVLTF.

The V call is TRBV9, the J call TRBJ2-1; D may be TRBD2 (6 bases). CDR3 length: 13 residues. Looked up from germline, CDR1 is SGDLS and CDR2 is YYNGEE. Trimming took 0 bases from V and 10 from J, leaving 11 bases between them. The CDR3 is CASSVDSSGEQFF. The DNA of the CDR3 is TGTGCCAGCAGCGTAGATAGTAGCGGAGAGCAGTTCTTC.

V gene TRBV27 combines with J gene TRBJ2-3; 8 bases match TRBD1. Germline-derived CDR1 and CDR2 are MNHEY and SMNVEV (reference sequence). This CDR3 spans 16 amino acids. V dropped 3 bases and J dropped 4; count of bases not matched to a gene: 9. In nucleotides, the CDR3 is TGTGCCAGCAGTTTGGCGGACAGGGAGGTCCCAGATACGCAGTATTTT. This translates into CASSLADREVPDTQYF.

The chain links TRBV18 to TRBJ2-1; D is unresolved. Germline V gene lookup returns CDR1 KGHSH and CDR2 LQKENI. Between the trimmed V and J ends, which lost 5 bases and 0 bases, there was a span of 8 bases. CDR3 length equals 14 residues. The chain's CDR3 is CASSTSASYNEQFF. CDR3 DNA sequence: TGTGCCAGCTCAACATCCGCCTCCTACAATGAGCAGTTCTTC. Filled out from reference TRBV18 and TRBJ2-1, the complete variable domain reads NAGVMQNPRHLVRRRGQEARLRCSPMKGHSHVYWYRQLPEEGLKFMVYLQKENIIDESGMPKERFSAEFPKEGPSILRIQQVVRGDSAAYFCASSTSASYNEQFFGPGTRLTVL.

CDR3 sequence: CASSHYLVLDSGNTIYF. CDR3 coding DNA: TGTGCCAGCAGCCACTATCTCGTCTTAGACTCTGGAAACACCATATATTTT. This rearrangement joins TRBV2 to TRBJ1-3; D gene uncertain. CDR1 is SNHLY, CDR2 FYNNEI, per germline. V was clipped by 6 bases and J by 0 bases, with 18 bases between them. This CDR3 region has 17 residues.

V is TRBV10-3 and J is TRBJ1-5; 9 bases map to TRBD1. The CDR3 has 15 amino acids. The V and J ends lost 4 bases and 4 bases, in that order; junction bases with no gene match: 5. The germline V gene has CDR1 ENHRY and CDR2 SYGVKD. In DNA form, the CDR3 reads TGTGCCATCAGTGGGGACAGGGAGGGGAATCAGCCCCAGCATTTT. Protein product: CAISGDREGNQPQHF.

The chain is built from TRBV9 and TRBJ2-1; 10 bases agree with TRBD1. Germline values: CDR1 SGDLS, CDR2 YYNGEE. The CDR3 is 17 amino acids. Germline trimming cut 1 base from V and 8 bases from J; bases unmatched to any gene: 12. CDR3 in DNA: TGTGCCAGCAGCGTAAAAGGCGGGACAGGGGTTATTGATGAGCAGTTCTTC. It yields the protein CASSVKGGTGVIDEQFF. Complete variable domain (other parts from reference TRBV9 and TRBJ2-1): DSGVTQTPKHLITATGQRVTLRCSPRSGDLSVYWYQQSLDQGLQFLIQYYNGEERAKGNILERFSAQQFPDLHSELNLSSLELGDSALYFCASSVKGGTGVIDEQFFGPGTRLTVL.

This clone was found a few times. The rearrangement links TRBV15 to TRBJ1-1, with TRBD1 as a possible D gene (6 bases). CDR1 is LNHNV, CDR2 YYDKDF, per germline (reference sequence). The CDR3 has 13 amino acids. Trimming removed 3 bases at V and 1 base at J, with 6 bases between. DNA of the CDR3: TGTGCCACCAGCAGGACAGGGAACACTGAAGCTTTCTTT. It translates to CATSRTGNTEAFF.

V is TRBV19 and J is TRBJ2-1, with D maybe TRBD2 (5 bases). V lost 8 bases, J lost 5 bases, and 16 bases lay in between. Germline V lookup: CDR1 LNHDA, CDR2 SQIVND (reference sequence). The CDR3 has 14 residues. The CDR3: CASSRSGENNEQFF. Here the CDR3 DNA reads TGTGCCAGTTCTCGAAGTGGGGAGAACAATGAGCAGTTCTTC.

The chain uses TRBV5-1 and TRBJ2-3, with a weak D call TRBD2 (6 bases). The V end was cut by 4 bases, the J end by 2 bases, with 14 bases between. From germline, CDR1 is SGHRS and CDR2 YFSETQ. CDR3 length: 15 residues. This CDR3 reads CASSPRADYTDTQYF. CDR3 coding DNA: TGCGCCAGCAGCCCCCGAGCGGACTACACAGATACGCAGTATTTT.

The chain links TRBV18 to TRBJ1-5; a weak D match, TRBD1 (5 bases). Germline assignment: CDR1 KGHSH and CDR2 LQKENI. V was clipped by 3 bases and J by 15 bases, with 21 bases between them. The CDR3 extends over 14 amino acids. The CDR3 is CASSPRQGEEKLHF. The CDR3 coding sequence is TGTGCCAGCTCACCCAGGCAAGGGGAAGAAAAATTGCATTTT.

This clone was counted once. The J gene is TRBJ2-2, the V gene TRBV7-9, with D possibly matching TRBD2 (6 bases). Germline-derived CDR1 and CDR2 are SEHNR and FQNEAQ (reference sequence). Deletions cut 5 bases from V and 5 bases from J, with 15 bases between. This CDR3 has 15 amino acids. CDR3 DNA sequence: TGTGCCAGCAGCCCGCGGGTAGGAGGGACCGGGGAGCTGTTTTTT. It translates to CASSPRVGGTGELFF.

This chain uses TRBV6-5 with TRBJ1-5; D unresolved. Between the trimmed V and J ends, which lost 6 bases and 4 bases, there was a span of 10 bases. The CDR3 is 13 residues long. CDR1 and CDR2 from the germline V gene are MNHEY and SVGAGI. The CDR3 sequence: CASSPGPNQPQHF. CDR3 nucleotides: TGTGCCAGCAGCCCCGGTCCTAATCAGCCCCAGCATTTT.

CDR3 nucleotides: TGTGCCAGCAGCGTCTCAGGGGGCCCCGTCGCAGCTTTCTTT. This translates into CASSVSGGPVAAFF. The V and J genes are TRBV7-3 and TRBJ1-1; the match to TRBD1 covers 8 bases. J gave up 10 bases and V 5 bases, and 12 bases lay outside the gene matches. Looked up from germline, CDR1 is SGHTA and CDR2 is FQGTGA. The CDR3 sequence is 14 residues long.